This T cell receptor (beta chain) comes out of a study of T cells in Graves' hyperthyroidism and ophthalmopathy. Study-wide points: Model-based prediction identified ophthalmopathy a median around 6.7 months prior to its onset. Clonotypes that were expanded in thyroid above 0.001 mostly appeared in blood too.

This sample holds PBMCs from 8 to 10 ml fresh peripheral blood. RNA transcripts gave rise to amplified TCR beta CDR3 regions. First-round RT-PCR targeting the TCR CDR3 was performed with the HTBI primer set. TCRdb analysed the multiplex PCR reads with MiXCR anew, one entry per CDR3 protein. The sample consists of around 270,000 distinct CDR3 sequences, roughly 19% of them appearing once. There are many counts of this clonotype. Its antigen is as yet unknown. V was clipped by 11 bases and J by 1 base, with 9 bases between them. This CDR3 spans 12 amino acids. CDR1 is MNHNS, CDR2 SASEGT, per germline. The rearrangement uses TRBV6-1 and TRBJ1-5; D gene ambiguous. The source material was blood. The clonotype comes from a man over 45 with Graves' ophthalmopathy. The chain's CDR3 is CAGARSNQPQHF. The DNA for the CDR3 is TGTGCCGGCGCTAGGAGCAATCAGCCCCAGCATTTT.